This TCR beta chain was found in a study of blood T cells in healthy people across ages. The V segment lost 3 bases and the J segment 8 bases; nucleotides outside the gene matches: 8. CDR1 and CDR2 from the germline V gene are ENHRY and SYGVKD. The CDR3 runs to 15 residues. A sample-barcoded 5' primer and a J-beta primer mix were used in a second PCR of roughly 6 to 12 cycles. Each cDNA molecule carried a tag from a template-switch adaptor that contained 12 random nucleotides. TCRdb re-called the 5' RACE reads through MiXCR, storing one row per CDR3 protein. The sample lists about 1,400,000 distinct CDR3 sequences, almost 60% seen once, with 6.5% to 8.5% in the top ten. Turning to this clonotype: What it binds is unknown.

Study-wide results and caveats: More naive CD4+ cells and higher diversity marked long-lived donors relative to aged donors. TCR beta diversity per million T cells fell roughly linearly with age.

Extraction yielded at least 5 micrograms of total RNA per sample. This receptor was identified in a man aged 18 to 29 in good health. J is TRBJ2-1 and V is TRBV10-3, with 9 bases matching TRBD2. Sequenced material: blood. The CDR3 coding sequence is TGTGCCATCAGTGAAATAGCGGGGGCCCGACATGAGCAGTTCTTC. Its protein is CAISEIAGARHEQFF.